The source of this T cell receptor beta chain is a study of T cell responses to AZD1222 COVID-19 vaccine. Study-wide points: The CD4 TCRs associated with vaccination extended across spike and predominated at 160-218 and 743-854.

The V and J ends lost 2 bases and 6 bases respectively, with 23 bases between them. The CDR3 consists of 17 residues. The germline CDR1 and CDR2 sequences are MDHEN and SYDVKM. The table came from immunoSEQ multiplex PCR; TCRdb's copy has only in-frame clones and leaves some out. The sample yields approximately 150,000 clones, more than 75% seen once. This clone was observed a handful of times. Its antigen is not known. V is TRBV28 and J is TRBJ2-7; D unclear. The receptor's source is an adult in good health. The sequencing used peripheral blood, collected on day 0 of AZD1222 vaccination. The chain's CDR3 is CASSLKGLSEQFGEQYF. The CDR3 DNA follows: TGTGCCAGCAGTTTAAAAGGTCTTTCGGAACAGTTCGGCGAGCAGTACTTC.